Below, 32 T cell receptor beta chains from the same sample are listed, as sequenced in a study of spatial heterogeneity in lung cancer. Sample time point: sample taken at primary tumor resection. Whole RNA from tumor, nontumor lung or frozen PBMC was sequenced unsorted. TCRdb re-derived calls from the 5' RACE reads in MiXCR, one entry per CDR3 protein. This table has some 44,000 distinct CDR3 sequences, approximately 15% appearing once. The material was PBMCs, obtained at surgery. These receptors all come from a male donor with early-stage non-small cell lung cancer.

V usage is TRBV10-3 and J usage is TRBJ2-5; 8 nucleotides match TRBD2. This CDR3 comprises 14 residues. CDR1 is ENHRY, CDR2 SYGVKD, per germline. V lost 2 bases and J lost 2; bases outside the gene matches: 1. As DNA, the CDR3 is TGTGCCATCAGTGAGACTAGCGGACAAGAGACCCAGTACTTC. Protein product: CAISETSGQETQYF.

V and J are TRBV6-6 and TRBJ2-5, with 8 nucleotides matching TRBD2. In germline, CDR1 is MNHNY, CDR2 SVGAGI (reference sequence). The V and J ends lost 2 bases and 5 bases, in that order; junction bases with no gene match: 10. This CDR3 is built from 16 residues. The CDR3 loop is CASSYGSGGGGETQYF. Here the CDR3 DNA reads TGTGCCAGCAGTTACGGGAGCGGGGGTGGAGGTGAGACCCAGTACTTC.

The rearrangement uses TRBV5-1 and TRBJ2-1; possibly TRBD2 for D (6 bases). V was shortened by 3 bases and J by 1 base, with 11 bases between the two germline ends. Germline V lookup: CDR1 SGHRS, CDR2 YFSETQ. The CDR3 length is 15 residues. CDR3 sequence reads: CASSSGTPSYNEQFF. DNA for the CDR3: TGCGCCAGCAGCTCGGGGACTCCTTCCTACAATGAGCAGTTCTTC.

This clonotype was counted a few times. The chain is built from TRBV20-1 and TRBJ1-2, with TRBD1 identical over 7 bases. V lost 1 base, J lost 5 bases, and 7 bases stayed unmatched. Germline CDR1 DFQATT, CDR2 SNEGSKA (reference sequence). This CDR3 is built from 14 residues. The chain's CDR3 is CSARGDRQAYGYTF. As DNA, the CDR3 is TGCAGTGCTAGAGGGGACAGACAAGCTTATGGCTACACCTTC.

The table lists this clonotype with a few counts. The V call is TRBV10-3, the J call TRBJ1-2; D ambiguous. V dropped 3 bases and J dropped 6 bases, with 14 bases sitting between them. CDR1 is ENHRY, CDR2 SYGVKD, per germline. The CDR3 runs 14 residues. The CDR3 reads CAISDDIQLHGYTF. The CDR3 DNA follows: TGTGCCATCAGTGACGACATCCAACTTCATGGCTACACCTTC.

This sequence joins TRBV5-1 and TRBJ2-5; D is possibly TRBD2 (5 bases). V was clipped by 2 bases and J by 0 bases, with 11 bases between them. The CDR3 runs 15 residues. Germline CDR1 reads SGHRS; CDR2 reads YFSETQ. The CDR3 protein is CASSFGAAHQETQYF. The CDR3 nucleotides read TGCGCCAGCAGCTTCGGAGCGGCCCACCAAGAGACCCAGTACTTC.

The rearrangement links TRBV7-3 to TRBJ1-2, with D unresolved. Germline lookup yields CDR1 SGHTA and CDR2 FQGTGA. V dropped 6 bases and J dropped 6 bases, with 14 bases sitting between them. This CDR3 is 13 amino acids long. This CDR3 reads CASSSMAGDGYTF. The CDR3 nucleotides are TGTGCCAGCAGTTCAATGGCAGGCGATGGCTACACCTTC.

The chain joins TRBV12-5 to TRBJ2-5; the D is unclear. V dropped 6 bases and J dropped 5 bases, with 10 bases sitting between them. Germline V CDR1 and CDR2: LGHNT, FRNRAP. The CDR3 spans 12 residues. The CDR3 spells CASGRTEETQYF. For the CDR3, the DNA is TGTGCTAGTGGCAGGACCGAGGAGACCCAGTACTTC.

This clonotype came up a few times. CDR3 DNA: TGTGCCAGCAGCGCTCGGACTAGTTTGGGGGAGCTGTTTTTT. This translates into CASSARTSLGELFF. The chain combines TRBV9 with TRBJ2-2, with 7 bases that match TRBD2. CDR3 length: 14 residues. Trimming removed 3 bases from V and 8 bases from J; junction bases left unmatched: 7. Germline loops: CDR1 SGDLS, CDR2 YYNGEE. Full variable domain (remainder filled in from reference TRBV9 and TRBJ2-2): DSGVTQTPKHLITATGQRVTLRCSPRSGDLSVYWYQQSLDQGLQFLIQYYNGEERAKGNILERFSAQQFPDLHSELNLSSLELGDSALYFCASSARTSLGELFFGEGSRLTVL.

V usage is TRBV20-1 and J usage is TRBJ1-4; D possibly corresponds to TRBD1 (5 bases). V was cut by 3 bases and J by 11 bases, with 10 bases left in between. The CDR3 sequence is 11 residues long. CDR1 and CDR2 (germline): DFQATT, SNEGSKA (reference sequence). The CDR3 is CSARGAGKLFF. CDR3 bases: TGCAGTGCTAGGGGCGCAGGGAAACTGTTTTTT.

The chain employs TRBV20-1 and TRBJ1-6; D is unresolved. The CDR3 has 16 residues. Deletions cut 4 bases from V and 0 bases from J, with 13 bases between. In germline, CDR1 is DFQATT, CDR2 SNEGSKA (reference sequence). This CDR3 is CSAIALTSSYNSPLHF. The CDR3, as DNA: TGCAGTGCTATCGCCCTAACAAGCTCCTATAATTCACCCCTCCACTTT.

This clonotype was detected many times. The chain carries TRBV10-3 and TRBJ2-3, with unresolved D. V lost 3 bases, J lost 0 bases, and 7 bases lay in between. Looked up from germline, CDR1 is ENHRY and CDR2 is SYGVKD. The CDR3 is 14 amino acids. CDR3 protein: CAISEGISTDTQYF. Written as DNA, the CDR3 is TGTGCCATCAGTGAAGGGATTAGCACAGATACGCAGTATTTT.

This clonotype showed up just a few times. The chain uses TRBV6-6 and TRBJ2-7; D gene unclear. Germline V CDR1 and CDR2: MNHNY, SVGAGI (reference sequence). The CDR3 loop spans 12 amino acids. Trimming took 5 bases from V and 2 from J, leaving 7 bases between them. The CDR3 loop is CASSPNPYEQYF. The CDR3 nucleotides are TGTGCCAGCAGTCCCAACCCCTACGAGCAGTACTTC.

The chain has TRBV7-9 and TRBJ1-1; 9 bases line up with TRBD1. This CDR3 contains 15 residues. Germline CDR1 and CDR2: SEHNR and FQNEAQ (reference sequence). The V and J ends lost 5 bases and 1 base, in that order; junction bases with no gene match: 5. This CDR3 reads CASSPPGQGNTEAFF. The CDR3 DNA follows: TGTGCCAGCAGCCCTCCGGGACAGGGGAACACTGAAGCTTTCTTT.

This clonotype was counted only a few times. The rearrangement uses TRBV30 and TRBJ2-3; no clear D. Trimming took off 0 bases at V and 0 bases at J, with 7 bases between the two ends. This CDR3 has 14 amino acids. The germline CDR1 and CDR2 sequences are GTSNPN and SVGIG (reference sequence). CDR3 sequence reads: CAWSVLSSTDTQYF. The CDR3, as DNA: TGTGCCTGGAGTGTCCTCTCTAGCACAGATACGCAGTATTTT.

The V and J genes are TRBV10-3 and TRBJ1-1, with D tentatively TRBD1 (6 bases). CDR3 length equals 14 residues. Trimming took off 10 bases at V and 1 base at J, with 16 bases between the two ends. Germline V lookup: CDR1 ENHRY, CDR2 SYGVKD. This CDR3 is CATLAGGRNTEAFF. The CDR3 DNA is TGTGCCACCCTGGCGGGGGGCAGGAACACTGAAGCTTTCTTT.

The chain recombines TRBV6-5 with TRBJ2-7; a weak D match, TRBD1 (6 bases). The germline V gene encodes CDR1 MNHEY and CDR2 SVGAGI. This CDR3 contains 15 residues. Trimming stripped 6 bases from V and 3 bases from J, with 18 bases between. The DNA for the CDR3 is TGTGCCAGCAGCCCCTGGACAGTGCCAAACTACGAGCAGTACTTC. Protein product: CASSPWTVPNYEQYF.

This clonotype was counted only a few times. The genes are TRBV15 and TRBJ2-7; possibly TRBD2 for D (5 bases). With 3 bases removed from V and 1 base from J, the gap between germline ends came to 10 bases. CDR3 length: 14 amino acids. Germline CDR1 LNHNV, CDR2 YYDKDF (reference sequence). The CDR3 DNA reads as TGTGCCACCAGCAGGGGCGGGCAGTCCTACGAGCAGTACTTC. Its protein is CATSRGGQSYEQYF.

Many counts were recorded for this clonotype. CDR3 amino acids: CASSQDLAGELFF. DNA for the CDR3: TGTGCCAGCAGCCAAGATCTGGCCGGGGAGCTGTTTTTT. The rearrangement links TRBV4-2 to TRBJ2-2, with no clear D. Germline V lookup: CDR1 LGHNA, CDR2 YNFKEQ. CDR3 length equals 13 residues. V lost 0 bases and J lost 6, with 5 bases in between.

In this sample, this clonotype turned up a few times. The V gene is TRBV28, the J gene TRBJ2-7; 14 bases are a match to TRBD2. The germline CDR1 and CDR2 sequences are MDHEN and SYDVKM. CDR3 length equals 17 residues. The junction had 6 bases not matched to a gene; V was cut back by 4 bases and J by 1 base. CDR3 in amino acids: CASSSRLAGGQSYEQYF. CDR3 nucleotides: TGTGCCAGCAGTTCCCGACTAGCGGGAGGGCAGTCCTACGAGCAGTACTTC. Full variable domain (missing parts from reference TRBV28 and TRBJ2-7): DVKVTQSSRYLVKRTGEKVFLECVQDMDHENMFWYRQDPGLGLRLIYFSYDVKMKEKGDIPEGYSVSREKKERFSLILESASTNQTSMYLCASSSRLAGGQSYEQYFGPGTRLTVT.

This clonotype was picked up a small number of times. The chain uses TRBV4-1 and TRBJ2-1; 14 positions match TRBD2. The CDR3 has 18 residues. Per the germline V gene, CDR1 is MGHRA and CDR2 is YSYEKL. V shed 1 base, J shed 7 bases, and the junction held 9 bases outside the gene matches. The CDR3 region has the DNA TGCGCCAGCAGCCAAGGACTAGCGGGGGGGCAGGGTCGGAATGAGCAGTTCTTC. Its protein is CASSQGLAGGQGRNEQFF.

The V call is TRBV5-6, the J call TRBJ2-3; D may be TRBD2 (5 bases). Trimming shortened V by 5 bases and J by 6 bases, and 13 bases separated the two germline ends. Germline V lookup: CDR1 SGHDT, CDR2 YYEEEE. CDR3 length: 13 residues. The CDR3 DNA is TGTGCCAGCAGGCGGACTGTCACGGATACGCAGTATTTT. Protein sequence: CASRRTVTDTQYF.

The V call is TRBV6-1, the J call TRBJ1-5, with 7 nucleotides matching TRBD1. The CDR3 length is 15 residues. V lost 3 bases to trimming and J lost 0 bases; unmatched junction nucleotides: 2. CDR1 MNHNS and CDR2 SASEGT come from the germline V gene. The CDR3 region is CASSDQGGSNQPQHF. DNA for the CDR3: TGTGCCAGCAGTGACCAGGGGGGTAGCAATCAGCCCCAGCATTTT.

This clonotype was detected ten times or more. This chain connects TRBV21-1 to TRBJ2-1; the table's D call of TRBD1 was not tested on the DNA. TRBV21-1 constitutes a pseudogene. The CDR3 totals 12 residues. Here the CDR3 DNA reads TGTGCCAGCAGCAAGACAGGGAGGGAGCAGTTCTTC. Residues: CASSKTGREQFF.

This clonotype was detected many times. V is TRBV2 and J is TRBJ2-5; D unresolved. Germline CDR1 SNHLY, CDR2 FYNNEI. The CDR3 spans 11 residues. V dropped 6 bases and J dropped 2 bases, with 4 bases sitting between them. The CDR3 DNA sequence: TGTGCCAGCAGATATCAAGAGACCCAGTACTTC. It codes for CASRYQETQYF. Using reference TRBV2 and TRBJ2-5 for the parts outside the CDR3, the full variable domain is EPEVTQTPSHQVTQMGQEVILRCVPISNHLYFYWYRQILGQKVEFLVSFYNNEISEKSEIFDDQFSVERPDGSNFTLKIRSTKLEDSAMYFCASRYQETQYFGPGTRLLVL.

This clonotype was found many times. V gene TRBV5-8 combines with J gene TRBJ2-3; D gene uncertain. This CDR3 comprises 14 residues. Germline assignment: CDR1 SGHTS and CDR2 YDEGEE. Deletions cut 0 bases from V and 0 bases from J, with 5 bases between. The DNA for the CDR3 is TGTGCCAGCAGCTTGGCCGTAAGCACAGATACGCAGTATTTT. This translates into CASSLAVSTDTQYF.

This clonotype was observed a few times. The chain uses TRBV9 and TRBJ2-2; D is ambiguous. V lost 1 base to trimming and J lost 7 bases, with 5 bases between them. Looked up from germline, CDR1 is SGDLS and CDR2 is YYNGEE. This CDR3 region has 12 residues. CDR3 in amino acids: CASSVYDGELFF. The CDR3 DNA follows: TGTGCCAGCAGCGTATATGACGGGGAGCTGTTTTTT.

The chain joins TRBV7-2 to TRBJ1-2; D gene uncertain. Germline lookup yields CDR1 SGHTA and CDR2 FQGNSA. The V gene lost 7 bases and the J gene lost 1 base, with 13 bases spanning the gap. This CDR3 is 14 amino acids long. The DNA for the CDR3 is TGTGCCAGCACGAGCCAACCCTTTAACTATGGCTACACCTTC. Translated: CASTSQPFNYGYTF.

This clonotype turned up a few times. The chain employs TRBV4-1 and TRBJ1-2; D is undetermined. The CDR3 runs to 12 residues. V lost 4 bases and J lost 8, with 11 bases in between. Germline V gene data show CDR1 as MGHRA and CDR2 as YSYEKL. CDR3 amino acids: CASSRSMGGYTF. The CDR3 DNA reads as TGCGCCAGCAGCCGCTCGATGGGGGGCTACACCTTC.

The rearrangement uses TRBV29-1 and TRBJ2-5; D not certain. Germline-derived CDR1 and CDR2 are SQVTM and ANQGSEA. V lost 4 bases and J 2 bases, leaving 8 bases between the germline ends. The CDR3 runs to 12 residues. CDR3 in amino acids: CSVGPGQETQYF. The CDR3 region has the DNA TGCAGCGTTGGGCCCGGGCAAGAGACCCAGTACTTC.

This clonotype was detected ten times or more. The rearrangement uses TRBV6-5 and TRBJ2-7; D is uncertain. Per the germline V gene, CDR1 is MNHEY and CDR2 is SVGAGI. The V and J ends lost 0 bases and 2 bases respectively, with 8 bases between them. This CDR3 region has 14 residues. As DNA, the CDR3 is TGTGCCAGCAGTTACTCGGACCCTACCTACGAGCAGTACTTC. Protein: CASSYSDPTYEQYF.

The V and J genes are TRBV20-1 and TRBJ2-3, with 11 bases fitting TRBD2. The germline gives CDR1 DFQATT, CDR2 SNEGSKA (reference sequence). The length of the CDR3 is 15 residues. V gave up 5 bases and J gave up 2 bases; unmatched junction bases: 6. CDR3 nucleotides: TGCAGTGCTGTTAGCGGGAGGGCCGTCACAGATACGCAGTATTTT. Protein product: CSAVSGRAVTDTQYF.